The 31 T cell receptor beta chains below all came from one sample that was sequenced in a study of T cell responses to AZD1222 COVID-19 vaccine. Measured with immunoSEQ multiplex PCR; TCRdb has only the in-frame clones, and not every one. This sample yields about 130,000 clones, of which about 85% are seen a single time; 4% to 4.5% belongs to the top ten. The sample here was peripheral blood, taken on day 0 of AZD1222 vaccination. The source of these receptors is an adult in good health.

This chain connects TRBV2 to TRBJ1-5; 10 nucleotides align to TRBD1. V dropped 3 bases and J dropped 9; count of bases not matched to a gene: 8. This CDR3 has 15 residues. Germline-derived CDR1 and CDR2 are SNHLY and FYNNEI. The CDR3, as DNA: TGTGCCAGCAGTGATCGGACAGGGGGTTTCAGGCCCCAGCATTTT. Protein: CASSDRTGGFRPQHF.

V is TRBV29-1 and J is TRBJ2-5, with D perhaps TRBD1 or TRBD2 (6 bases each). The CDR3 spans 14 residues. The V and J ends lost 3 bases and 5 bases respectively, with 16 bases between them. The germline gives CDR1 SQVTM, CDR2 ANQGSEA. CDR3 sequence reads: CSVDAWGAGETQYF. DNA of the CDR3: TGCAGCGTTGACGCCTGGGGGGCTGGGGAGACCCAGTACTTC.

CDR3 sequence: CASSERAQGLYEQYF. CDR3 DNA: TGTGCCAGCAGTGAACGGGCGCAGGGTCTCTACGAGCAGTACTTC. The V gene is TRBV2, the J gene TRBJ2-7; TRBD1 might be the D (5 bases). V was cut by 2 bases and J by 3 bases, with 14 bases left in between. This CDR3 comprises 15 residues. CDR1 is SNHLY, CDR2 FYNNEI, per germline.

This clone is a singleton in its sample. This chain links TRBV29-1 with TRBJ2-5; D may match TRBD1 or TRBD2 (6 bases each). V lost 3 bases and J 5 bases, leaving 10 bases between the germline ends. Looked up from germline, CDR1 is SQVTM and CDR2 is ANQGSEA. The CDR3 covers 12 residues. CDR3 loop: CSVETRGETQYF. CDR3 DNA: TGCAGCGTTGAGACTAGGGGGGAGACCCAGTACTTC. The full variable domain, in which reference TRBV29-1 and TRBJ2-5 provide the parts outside the CDR3, is SAVISQKPSRDICQRGTSLTIQCQVDSQVTMMFWYRQQPGQSLTLIATANQGSEATYESGFVIDKFPISRPNLTFSTLTVSNMSPEDSSIYLCSVETRGETQYFGPGTRLLVL.

This clone was observed once. The chain is built from TRBV12-3 or TRBV12-4 and TRBJ1-1; no definite D call. V was cut by 3 bases and J by 6 bases, with 8 bases left in between. CDR3 length equals 12 residues. The CDR3 here is CASSFKVAEAFF. As DNA, the CDR3 is TGTGCCAGCAGTTTTAAGGTGGCTGAAGCTTTCTTT.

This chain uses TRBV18 with TRBJ2-7; D gene uncertain. Trimming stripped 6 bases from V and 0 bases from J, with 6 bases between. CDR3 size: 12 residues. Germline values: CDR1 KGHSH, CDR2 LQKENI. CDR3 loop: CASSPSSYEQYF. In DNA form, the CDR3 reads TGTGCCAGCTCCCCAAGCTCCTACGAGCAGTACTTC.

This clone was seen once. The chain carries TRBV4-1 and TRBJ2-1; D is possibly TRBD2 (7 bases). This CDR3 spans 15 amino acids. Germline values: CDR1 MGHRA, CDR2 YSYEKL. V lost 3 bases, J lost 8 bases, and 17 bases lay in between. The CDR3 DNA reads as TGCGCCAGCAGCCAGGGGGGCGGGAGTAGGTATGAGCAGTTCTTC. Translation: CASSQGGGSRYEQFF.

The rearrangement uses TRBV6-6 and TRBJ2-3; the D is unclear. V shed 4 bases and J shed 2 bases, with 10 bases lying between them. In germline, CDR1 is MNHNY, CDR2 SVGAGI (reference sequence). The CDR3 contains 14 residues. The CDR3: CASSSGENTDTQYF. As DNA, the CDR3 is TGTGCCAGCAGTTCTGGCGAGAACACAGATACGCAGTATTTT.

The genes are TRBV18 and TRBJ2-5, with D possibly being TRBD1 (5 bases). The CDR3 has 15 residues. With 4 bases removed from V and 1 base from J, the gap between germline ends came to 13 bases. Germline lookup yields CDR1 KGHSH and CDR2 LQKENI. CDR3 protein: CASSREGARQETQYF. The DNA of the CDR3 is TGTGCCAGCTCACGGGAAGGGGCGCGCCAAGAGACCCAGTACTTC.

The chain links TRBV2 to TRBJ2-7; D call uncertain. The germline V gene has CDR1 SNHLY and CDR2 FYNNEI. The CDR3 consists of 13 residues. Trimming stripped 4 bases from V and 5 bases from J, with 12 bases between. Here the CDR3 reads CASSGAGSNEQYF. CDR3 DNA: TGTGCCAGCAGTGGAGCAGGTTCAAACGAGCAGTACTTC.

This clone has just one count. The chain is built from TRBV7-2 and TRBJ1-5; D is uncertain. Germline CDR1 reads SGHTA; CDR2 reads FQGNSA. CDR3 length equals 14 residues. V dropped 7 bases and J dropped 0 bases, with 10 bases sitting between them. CDR3 coding DNA: TGTGCCAGCAAGAGAGACTATAGCAATCAGCCCCAGCATTTT. This sequence encodes CASKRDYSNQPQHF.

The chain has TRBV7-8 and TRBJ1-1; D unresolved. This CDR3 spans 13 amino acids. Between the trimmed V and J ends, which lost 4 bases and 4 bases, there was a span of 10 bases. Per the germline V gene, CDR1 is SGHVS and CDR2 is FQNEAQ. The CDR3 here is CASSSILSTEAFF. The CDR3 region has the DNA TGTGCCAGCAGCTCCATATTAAGCACTGAAGCTTTCTTT.

This clone showed up just once. The chain employs TRBV7-9 and TRBJ2-7; D possibly corresponds to TRBD1 (5 bases). V lost 1 base, J lost 1 base, and 8 bases lay in between. Germline CDR1 SEHNR, CDR2 FQNEAQ (reference sequence). The CDR3 extends over 14 amino acids. The CDR3 sequence is CASSLVTASYEQYF. The CDR3 DNA follows: TGTGCCAGCAGCTTAGTGACAGCTTCCTACGAGCAGTACTTC.

This clone was observed a handful of times. The chain has TRBV10-3 and TRBJ1-2; 8 nucleotides align to TRBD1. Germline lookup yields CDR1 ENHRY and CDR2 SYGVKD. This CDR3 spans 16 amino acids. V was pared by 4 bases and J by 2 bases, with 9 bases of the junction left unmatched. The CDR3 nucleotides read TGTGCCATCAGTGGGGATCAGGGACAGGCCAACTATGGCTACACCTTC. This sequence encodes CAISGDQGQANYGYTF.

This chain connects TRBV15 to TRBJ2-1, with D perhaps TRBD1 or TRBD2 (6 bases each). The CDR3 runs 11 residues. Germline V gene data show CDR1 as LNHNV and CDR2 as YYDKDF (reference sequence). V lost 6 bases to trimming and J lost 12 bases, with 12 bases between them. CDR3 loop: CATRWGAWQFF. The DNA for the CDR3 is TGTGCCACCAGGTGGGGGGCGTGGCAGTTCTTC.

This chain connects TRBV15 to TRBJ1-2; D possibly corresponds to TRBD1 (6 bases). The length of the CDR3 is 14 residues. The V end was cut by 0 bases, the J end by 8 bases, with 13 bases between. Germline V gene sequence: CDR1 LNHNV, CDR2 YYDKDF (reference sequence). In nucleotides, the CDR3 is TGTGCCACCAGCAGAGATATCGGGGGGCTAGGCTACACCTTC. This encodes CATSRDIGGLGYTF.

The rearrangement links TRBV30 to TRBJ1-2, with D possibly TRBD1 on 5 matching bases. The CDR3 length is 12 residues. From germline, CDR1 is GTSNPN and CDR2 SVGIG (reference sequence). Trimming removed 0 bases from V and 8 bases from J, with 10 bases in between. CDR3 coding DNA: TGTGCCTGGAGTGTGATAGGGGACGGCTACACCTTC. Its protein product is CAWSVIGDGYTF.

To note about this clone: Other DNA sequences of this sample code for an identical CDR3. The CDR3, as DNA: TGTGCCATCGGGGACAGCTATGGCTACACCTTC. The encoded protein is CAIGDSYGYTF. This chain joins TRBV10-3 and TRBJ1-2; 7 bases align to TRBD1. With 8 bases clipped from V and 4 bases from J, the junction kept 1 base outside the gene matches. The CDR3 length is 11 residues. Germline-derived CDR1 and CDR2 are ENHRY and SYGVKD.

Only one count was recorded for this clone. The V and J genes are TRBV5-5 and TRBJ1-4; the D gene is possibly TRBD1 (5 bases). Germline V gene sequence: CDR1 SGHKS, CDR2 YYEKEE (reference sequence). V was pared by 0 bases and J by 6 bases, with 9 bases between. CDR3 length: 14 amino acids. CDR3 sequence reads: CASSLAAGDEKLFF. DNA of the CDR3: TGTGCCAGCAGCTTGGCGGCGGGGGATGAAAAACTGTTTTTT.

This chain uses TRBV19 with TRBJ1-5; D perhaps matches TRBD1 (5 bases). CDR3 size: 14 residues. V lost 8 bases and J lost 7, with 18 bases in between. Germline V gives CDR1 LNHDA, CDR2 SQIVND (reference sequence). CDR3 in amino acids: CASRPRENKQPQHF. The CDR3 DNA reads as TGTGCCAGTCGCCCCAGGGAAAATAAACAGCCCCAGCATTTT.

The chain recombines TRBV5-5 with TRBJ2-7; 7 bases map to TRBD1. The CDR3 is made up of 15 amino acids. Germline CDR1 reads SGHKS; CDR2 reads YYEKEE (reference sequence). V was clipped by 4 bases and J by 2 bases; unmatched bases: 9. DNA of the CDR3: TGTGCCAGCAGCCGAGACGGACAGGCCACCTACGAGCAGTACTTC. It encodes CASSRDGQATYEQYF.

The rearrangement uses TRBV18 and TRBJ1-2, with D possibly matching TRBD1 (5 bases). This CDR3 spans 13 amino acids. From germline, CDR1 is KGHSH and CDR2 LQKENI. V was trimmed by 3 bases and J by 4 bases, leaving 9 bases between them. CDR3 region: CASSPTGGYGYTF. Here the CDR3 DNA reads TGTGCCAGCTCACCGACGGGGGGCTATGGCTACACCTTC.

This rearrangement joins TRBV7-9 to TRBJ2-1, with D unclear. Germline V lookup: CDR1 SEHNR, CDR2 FQNEAQ (reference sequence). V was shortened by 4 bases and J by 8 bases, with 9 bases between the two germline ends. The CDR3 sequence is 12 residues long. The CDR3 DNA sequence: TGTGCCAGCAGCTCAGCCATGTATGAGCAGTTCTTC. Its protein product is CASSSAMYEQFF.

The chain uses TRBV27 and TRBJ2-7; 12 nucleotides align to TRBD1. The germline V gene encodes CDR1 MNHEY and CDR2 SMNVEV (reference sequence). V dropped 4 bases and J dropped 7; count of bases not matched to a gene: 5. There are 14 residues in the CDR3. Written as DNA, the CDR3 is TGTGCCAGCAGTTGGGGACAGGGGGCGAGGGAGCAGTACTTC. Translated, it gives CASSWGQGAREQYF.

The genes are TRBV28 and TRBJ1-1; D remains ambiguous. Trimming removed 3 bases at V and 7 bases at J, with 15 bases between. This CDR3 region has 14 residues. CDR1 and CDR2 from the germline V gene are MDHEN and SYDVKM. DNA for the CDR3: TGTGCCAGCAGTTTGATGCGAGATTCCCTTGAAGCTTTCTTT. Translated: CASSLMRDSLEAFF. Filled out from reference TRBV28 and TRBJ1-1, the complete variable domain reads DVKVTQSSRYLVKRTGEKVFLECVQDMDHENMFWYRQDPGLGLRLIYFSYDVKMKEKGDIPEGYSVSREKKERFSLILESASTNQTSMYLCASSLMRDSLEAFFGQGTRLTVV.

The gene calls are TRBV5-1 and TRBJ2-7; tentative D call: TRBD1 (5 bases). This CDR3 is 14 amino acids long. Germline assignment: CDR1 SGHRS and CDR2 YFSETQ. V lost 7 bases, J lost 2 bases, and 16 bases lay in between. CDR3 residues: CASGRGQGTYEQYF. As DNA, the CDR3 is TGCGCCAGCGGCCGTGGGCAGGGCACCTACGAGCAGTACTTC.

CDR3 amino acids: CASSPQGVNTEAFF. The CDR3 bases are TGTGCCAGCAGCCCCCAGGGTGTTAACACTGAAGCTTTCTTT. V and J are TRBV7-2 and TRBJ1-1; possibly TRBD1 for D (5 bases). Germline CDR1 is SGHTA and CDR2 is FQGNSA. CDR3 length: 14 amino acids. Trimming pared 5 bases from V and 2 bases from J, leaving 12 bases between.

This clone was seen only a few times. This chain uses TRBV3-1 (or the pseudogene TRBV3-2) with TRBJ2-7, with D perhaps matching TRBD2 (6 bases). This CDR3 is built from 14 residues. CDR1 is LGHDT, CDR2 YNNKEL, per germline (reference sequence). Trimming left V 1 base short and J 4 bases short, with 11 bases between. CDR3: CASSQAGDTYEQYF. The CDR3 DNA follows: TGTGCCAGCAGCCAAGCGGGGGATACATACGAGCAGTACTTC.

The rearrangement links TRBV9 to TRBJ1-2; D not certain. The V gene lost 5 bases and the J gene lost 4 bases, with 18 bases spanning the gap. The germline gives CDR1 SGDLS, CDR2 YYNGEE. CDR3 length: 15 amino acids. DNA of the CDR3: TGTGCCAGCAGAGGGAGGTCAAGAAAGACCTATGGCTACACCTTC. It encodes CASRGRSRKTYGYTF.

V gene TRBV19 combines with J gene TRBJ1-2; a weak D match, TRBD1 (6 bases). Germline values: CDR1 LNHDA, CDR2 SQIVND (reference sequence). Trimming cost V 3 bases and J 5 bases, with 25 bases left between them. The CDR3 totals 18 residues. DNA for the CDR3: TGTGCCAGTAGTATTAAGGGAGGGAGGCTGGGGGGGCCGTATGGCTACACCTTC. Amino acids: CASSIKGGRLGGPYGYTF.

The chain joins TRBV19 to TRBJ1-1; D remains ambiguous. Trimming left V 4 bases short and J 2 bases short, with 17 bases between. CDR3 length: 16 amino acids. Germline V gene sequence: CDR1 LNHDA, CDR2 SQIVND (reference sequence). The CDR3 region has the DNA TGTGCCAGTAGTACCGGAGGGAGGAGGTCCAACACTGAAGCTTTCTTT. The encoded protein is CASSTGGRRSNTEAFF. Together with reference TRBV19 and TRBJ1-1, the CDR3 gives the full variable domain: DGGITQSPKYLFRKEGQNVTLSCEQNLNHDAMYWYRQDPGQGLRLIYYSQIVNDFQKGDIAEGYSVSREKKESFPLTVTSAQKNPTAFYLCASSTGGRRSNTEAFFGQGTRLTVV.